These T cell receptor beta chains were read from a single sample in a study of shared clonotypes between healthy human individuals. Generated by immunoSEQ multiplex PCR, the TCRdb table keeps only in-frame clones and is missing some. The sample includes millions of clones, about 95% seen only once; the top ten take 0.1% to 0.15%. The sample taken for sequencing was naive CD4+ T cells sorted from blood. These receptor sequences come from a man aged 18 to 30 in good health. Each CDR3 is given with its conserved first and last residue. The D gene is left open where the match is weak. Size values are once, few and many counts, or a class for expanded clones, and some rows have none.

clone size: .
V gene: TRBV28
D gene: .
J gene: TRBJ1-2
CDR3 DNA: TGTGCCAGCACCTCCGGTGGGGGCTACACCTTC
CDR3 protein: CASTSGGGYTF

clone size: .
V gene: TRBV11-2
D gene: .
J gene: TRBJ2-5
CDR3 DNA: TGTGCCAGCAGCCCTGGACAGAACCAAGAGACCCAGTACTTC
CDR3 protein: CASSPGQNQETQYF

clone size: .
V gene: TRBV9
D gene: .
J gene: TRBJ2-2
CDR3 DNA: TGTGCCAGCAGCGTAGTCAGCACCGGGGAGCTGTTTTTT
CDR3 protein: CASSVVSTGELFF

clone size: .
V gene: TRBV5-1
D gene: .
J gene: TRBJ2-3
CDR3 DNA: TGCGCCAGCAGCGCCGGGGGACACAGCACAGATACGCAGTATTTT
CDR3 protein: CASSAGGHSTDTQYF

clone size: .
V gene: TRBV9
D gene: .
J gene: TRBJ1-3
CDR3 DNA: TGTGCCAGCAGCACAACGGGCAACTCTGGAAACACCATATATTTT
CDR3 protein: CASSTTGNSGNTIYF

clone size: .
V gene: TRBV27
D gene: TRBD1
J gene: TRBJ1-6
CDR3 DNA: TGTGCCAGCAGTTCAGGGGGCGATAATTCACCCCTCCACTTT
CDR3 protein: CASSSGGDNSPLHF

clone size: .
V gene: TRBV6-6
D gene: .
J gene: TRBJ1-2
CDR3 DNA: TGTGCCAGCAGTAACGACGCGTCTAGCTTCGGCTACACCTTC
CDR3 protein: CASSNDASSFGYTF

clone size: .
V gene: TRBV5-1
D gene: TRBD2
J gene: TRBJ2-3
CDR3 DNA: TGCGCCAGCAGGTCCGGGGGGACAGATACGCAGTATTTT
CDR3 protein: CASRSGGTDTQYF

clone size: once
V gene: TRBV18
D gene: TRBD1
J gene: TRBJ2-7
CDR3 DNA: TGTGCCAGCTCACCGTTACCGGGACAGGGGTACGAGCAGTACTTC
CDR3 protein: CASSPLPGQGYEQYF

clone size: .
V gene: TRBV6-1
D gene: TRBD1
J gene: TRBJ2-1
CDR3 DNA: TGTGCCAGCCATTCGACAGGGCTTTTCTACAATGAGCAGTTCTTC
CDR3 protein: CASHSTGLFYNEQFF

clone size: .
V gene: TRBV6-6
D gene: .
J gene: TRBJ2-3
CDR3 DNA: TGTGCCAGCAGTTACTCGAGCCAGGTAGATACGCAGTATTTT
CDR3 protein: CASSYSSQVDTQYF

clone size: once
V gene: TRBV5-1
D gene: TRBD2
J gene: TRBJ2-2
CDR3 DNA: TGCGCCAGCAGTCGATCCGGGACTAAGAACACCGGGGAGCTGTTTTTT
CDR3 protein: CASSRSGTKNTGELFF

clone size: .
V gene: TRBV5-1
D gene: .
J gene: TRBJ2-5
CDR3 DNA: TGCGCCAGCAGCCCTCGGGGAGGGGGAGAGACCCAGTACTTC
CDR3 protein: CASSPRGGGETQYF

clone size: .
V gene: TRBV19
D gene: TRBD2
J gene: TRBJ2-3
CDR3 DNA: TGTGCCAGTAGTATTCCCACTGGCGGGAGGGCCGGAGATACGCAGTATTTT
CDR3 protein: CASSIPTGGRAGDTQYF

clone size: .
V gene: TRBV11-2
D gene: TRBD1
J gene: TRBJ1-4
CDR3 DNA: TGTGCCAGCAGCTTACATGGGACAGATAATGAAAAACTGTTTTTT
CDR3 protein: CASSLHGTDNEKLFF

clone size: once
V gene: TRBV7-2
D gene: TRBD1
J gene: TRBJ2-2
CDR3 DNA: TGTGCCAGCAGCTTGGGGACAGGGAACACCGGGGAGCTGTTTTTT
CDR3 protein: CASSLGTGNTGELFF

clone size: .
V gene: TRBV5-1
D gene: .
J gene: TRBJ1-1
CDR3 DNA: TGCGCCAGCAGCTTGGCCGGAAGCAGGATGAACACTGAAGCTTTCTTT
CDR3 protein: CASSLAGSRMNTEAFF

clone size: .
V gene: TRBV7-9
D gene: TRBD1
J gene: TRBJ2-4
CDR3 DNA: TGTGCCAGCAGCAAGACAGGGGCAGGAAACATTCAGTACTTC
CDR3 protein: CASSKTGAGNIQYF

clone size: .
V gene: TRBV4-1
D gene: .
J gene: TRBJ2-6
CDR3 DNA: TGCGCCAGCAGCCCCCTAGGCCTCTCTGGGGCCAACGTCCTGACTTTC
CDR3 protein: CASSPLGLSGANVLTF

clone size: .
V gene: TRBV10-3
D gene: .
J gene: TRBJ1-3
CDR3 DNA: TGTGCCATCTCAGAAGGGGCGAGCTCTGGAAACACCATATATTTT
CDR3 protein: CAISEGASSGNTIYF

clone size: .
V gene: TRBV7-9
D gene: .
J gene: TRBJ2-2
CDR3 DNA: TGTGCCAGCAGCTATCCTAACCAACGAGCCGGGGAGCTGTTTTTT
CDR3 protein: CASSYPNQRAGELFF

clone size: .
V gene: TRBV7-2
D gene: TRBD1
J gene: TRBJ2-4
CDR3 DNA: TGTGCCAGCAGCACGGACAGGAATAGCAAAAACATTCAGTACTTC
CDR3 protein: CASSTDRNSKNIQYF

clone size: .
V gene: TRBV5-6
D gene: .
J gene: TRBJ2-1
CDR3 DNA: TGTGCCAGGGAAAGAGACGGGTTCTTC
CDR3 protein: CARERDGFF

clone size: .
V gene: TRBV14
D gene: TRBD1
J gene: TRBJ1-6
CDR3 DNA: TGTGCCAGCAGCCAAGGGACAGGGGGCTACTCTACCCTCCACTTT
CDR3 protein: CASSQGTGGYSTLHF

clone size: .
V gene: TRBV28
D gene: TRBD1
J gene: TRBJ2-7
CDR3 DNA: TGTGCCAGCAGTTCCACCGGGACAGGGCTCTACGAGCAGTACTTC
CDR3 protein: CASSSTGTGLYEQYF

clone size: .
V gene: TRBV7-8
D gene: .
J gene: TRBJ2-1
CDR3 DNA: TGTGCCAGCAGCACAGACCGGGACTACAATGAGCAGTTCTTC
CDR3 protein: CASSTDRDYNEQFF

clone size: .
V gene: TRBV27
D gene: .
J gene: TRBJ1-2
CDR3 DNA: TGTGCCAGCAGTCCCCAAGGGACCGGCTACACCTTC
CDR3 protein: CASSPQGTGYTF

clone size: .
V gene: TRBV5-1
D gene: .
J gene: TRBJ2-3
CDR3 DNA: TGCGCCAGCAGCTCCCAGGGCAGGGCTCCAGATACGCAGTATTTT
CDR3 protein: CASSSQGRAPDTQYF